This entry features one T cell receptor (beta chain) sequence. Its antigen is unknown. No qualities accompany the bases; no much larger clone lies one base away. The germline V gene supplies CDR1 ENHRY and CDR2 SYGVKD. Clipping removes 5 bases from V and 7 bases from J, with 11 as the unmatched junction base count. The CDR3 holds 15 amino acids from the cysteine to the phenylalanine. Only CDR3 DNA is held: 45 bases, read in frame from base 1. The sample is drawn from a study of blood T cell repertoires in COVID-19 (dated by TCRdb to about 2020). For the wider study: The collaborator samples originated in the United States, Italy and Spain and spanned the acute and convalescent phases of COVID-19. Where HLA class I and class II types were available, the types were taken from metadata supplied by the sample provider, not from assay-based typing. Samples came from the ongoing ImmuneRACE study (first 160 participants) plus 1,254 subjects from 6 global collaborators. The prospective study material was composed of cDNA or gDNA derived from T cells, B-cell-depleted T cells, or PBMCs. Subjects who had been exposed to COVID-19, were actively infected with it, or had recovered from it provided the deeply sampled blood TCRbeta repertoires that made up the dataset. A de-identified subject ID, COVID-19 status, age in years and sex were almost always included in the sample metadata. The repertoires were released in a freely available public database intended as a resource for research on the immune response to SARS-CoV-2. General findings and caveats noted by the study authors: Clinical and demographic metadata were provided uncurated, with the amount varying by source and participant.

The immunoSEQ Assay, a bias-controlled multiplex PCR, was used to amplify TCRbeta CDR3 regions from genomic DNA. The authors' analysis ran thus. The number of nucleated cells in each sample was estimated from the amplification of reference gene primers within the assay. Sequence reads were collapsed and filtered to measure the absolute abundance of every unique TCRbeta CDR3 rearrangement. For each sample, productive Simpson clonality was calculated by taking the square root of Simpson's diversity index across productive rearrangements. TCRdb provides this immuneACCESS table in a form limited to in-frame rearrangements. Some clones are lacking; in checked studies, under half of them reflect an unresolved V gene, and why the rest are absent is not known. The V and J calls and the clone size are those of that table, but D and trimming were determined from the DNA. This sample is represented by around 250,000 clones; 70% to 90% of them were singletons. Of the sample, approximately 2% is held by the ten largest clones.

Participants in the prospective study were enrolled through a virtual design, were aged roughly 18 to 100 years, and lived in approximately 24 United States geographic areas. To assign participants to cohorts, the prospective study relied on clinical history that participants themselves reported in a screening survey and a study questionnaire. For ImmuneRACE Cohort 3, a participant was defined as recovered based on two consecutive negative NP/OP PCR tests, clearance by a healthcare professional, or resolution of symptoms. Mobile phlebotomists in the prospective study collected whole blood, serum and a nasopharyngeal or oropharyngeal swab from every participant. Participants in the prospective study had the option to provide additional blood draws and questionnaires over a roughly two-month period. Before DNA extraction, prospective study blood samples were shipped either frozen or at room temperature.

The V and J genes are TRBV10-3 and TRBJ2-1, with 7 bases matching TRBD1. The source of this sequence is a woman aged 45-60 years who had recovered from COVID-19. Material: PBMCs or T cells enriched from blood (not recorded which). The DNA sequence follows: TGTGCCATCAGTTTTTCAGGGGGTCTAACGAATGAGCAGTTCTTC. This translates into CAISFSGGLTNEQFF.